The TCR beta chain described here comes from a study of shared T cell receptors in the human thymus. Libraries were prepared by immunoSEQ multiplex PCR; TCRdb keeps only in-frame clonotypes and omits some of them. The sample lists 630,000 or so clones, more than 75% seen once, with 0.0094% in the top ten. The CDR3 is 15 residues long. V dropped 4 bases and J dropped 4; count of bases not matched to a gene: 12. Germline CDR1 reads GTSNPN; CDR2 reads SVGIG (reference sequence). These data are also associated with another study on human thymus T cells. Per that study: Having corrective surgery for congenital heart defects, healthy Finnish infants were the ones who donated. Thymus tissue for the work was resected from patients undergoing corrective heart surgery. Thymic and blood repertoires appeared to show biased V and J gene usage. Overlap was high between thymic repertoires from unrelated individuals, as reported in related research.

The sample was thymocytes. The chain uses TRBV30 and TRBJ2-5; 7 bases match TRBD2. The TCR was taken from a boy in the first two years of life with a congenital heart defect. The CDR3 region is CAWTNPGLVGETQYF. The DNA of the CDR3 is TGTGCCTGGACGAACCCAGGACTAGTGGGAGAGACCCAGTACTTC.